The 19 T cell receptor beta chains given below trace back to one sample, sequenced in a study of blood T cell repertoires in COVID-19. Data came from immunoSEQ multiplex PCR; TCRdb stores just in-frame clones and leaves some out. This sample has tens of thousands of clones, with 85% to 90% found just once. The sequencing input was peripheral blood. The origin of the receptors is an older man with acute or convalescent COVID-19.

The chain combines TRBV5-5 with TRBJ1-5; no reliable D call. The V and J ends lost 3 bases and 3 bases respectively, with 10 bases between them. The CDR3 is made up of 14 amino acids. CDR1 and CDR2 from the germline V gene are SGHKS and YYEKEE (reference sequence). CDR3 nucleotide sequence: TGTGCCAGCAGCTCGGAGTGGAACAATCAGCCCCAGCATTTT. Protein: CASSSEWNNQPQHF.

The V and J genes are TRBV3-1 (or the pseudogene TRBV3-2) and TRBJ2-2; D is perhaps TRBD1 (5 bases). The CDR3 runs to 13 residues. The V and J ends lost 2 bases and 4 bases respectively, with 5 bases between them. The V gene's germline CDR1 is LGHDT and CDR2 YNNKEL (reference sequence). Here the CDR3 DNA reads TGTGCCAGCAGCCAACAGGGCACCGGGGAGCTGTTTTTT. It codes for CASSQQGTGELFF.

As regards this clone: The same CDR3 can be traced to other DNA sequences in this sample. The chain is built from TRBV5-1 and TRBJ2-3; perhaps TRBD1 as D (6 bases). V lost 0 bases and J lost 6, with 11 bases in between. Germline V gene sequence: CDR1 SGHRS, CDR2 YFSETQ. This CDR3 spans 14 amino acids. CDR3 nucleotide sequence: TGCGCCAGCAGCTTGGTCAGGGGCGCGGATACGCAGTATTTT. Its protein product is CASSLVRGADTQYF.

V and J are TRBV5-1 and TRBJ2-5; 10 nucleotides line up with TRBD2. The CDR3 extends over 16 amino acids. V shed 2 bases and J 5 bases; nucleotides not matched to a gene: 9. The germline V gene has CDR1 SGHRS and CDR2 YFSETQ. CDR3 region: CASSLEAGGAGETQYF. CDR3 bases: TGCGCCAGCAGCTTAGAAGCGGGAGGGGCGGGCGAGACCCAGTACTTC.

This clone was counted only a few times. V and J are TRBV14 and TRBJ2-7; D might be TRBD1 (6 bases). CDR3 length: 18 amino acids. Per germline, CDR1 SGHDN and CDR2 FVKESK. V was pared by 3 bases and J by 3 bases, with 24 bases between. The CDR3 spells CASSQYGPGSGELYEQYF. The CDR3 region has the DNA TGTGCCAGCAGCCAGTACGGACCGGGATCAGGGGAGCTCTACGAGCAGTACTTC.

This clone occurred once. This chain joins TRBV30 and TRBJ2-7; 9 positions match TRBD1. J gave up 6 bases and V 5 bases, and 5 bases lay outside the gene matches. Germline CDR1 reads GTSNPN; CDR2 reads SVGIG (reference sequence). There are 12 residues in the CDR3. CDR3: CAWAGQGGEQYF. DNA for the CDR3: TGTGCCTGGGCGGGACAGGGTGGCGAGCAGTACTTC.

This chain joins TRBV7-6 and TRBJ1-2; no clear D. The ends were cut back, 4 bases at V and 8 bases at J, with 11 bases in the middle. The CDR3 is 12 amino acids. CDR1 and CDR2 from the germline V gene are SGHVS and FNYEAQ. In nucleotides, the CDR3 is TGTGCCAGCAGCTCCTATCTTCCCGGCTACACCTTC. Protein product: CASSSYLPGYTF.

This clone was counted a single time. The V call is TRBV5-4, the J call TRBJ1-4, with D maybe TRBD1 (5 bases). Germline values: CDR1 SGHNT, CDR2 YYREEE (reference sequence). V was pared by 4 bases and J by 3 bases, with 16 bases between. This CDR3 is built from 16 residues. CDR3 sequence (DNA): TGTGCCAGCAGCCTAGGGGCGCCCTACCCTAATGAAAAACTGTTTTTT. Translated: CASSLGAPYPNEKLFF.

V and J are TRBV7-3 and TRBJ2-3; 7 bases are shared with TRBD1. CDR3 length equals 14 residues. Trimming removed 4 bases from V and 2 bases from J; junction bases left unmatched: 3. CDR1 is SGHTA, CDR2 FQGTGA, per germline. Here the CDR3 reads CASSSGQNTDTQYF. DNA for the CDR3: TGTGCCAGCAGCTCGGGACAGAACACAGATACGCAGTATTTT.

This chain joins TRBV18 and TRBJ1-4, with TRBD1 matching over 7 bases. Germline V gene data show CDR1 as KGHSH and CDR2 as LQKENI. CDR3 length: 15 residues. Losses at the gene ends were 6 bases for V and 8 bases for J; bases not matched to a gene: 12. CDR3 DNA: TGTGCCAGCTCCCCAACCACAGGGGTGAACGAAAAACTGTTTTTT. This encodes CASSPTTGVNEKLFF.

This clone was seen only a few times. J is TRBJ2-1 and V is TRBV6-5; the match to TRBD2 covers 9 bases. CDR3 length: 15 residues. Germline assignment: CDR1 MNHEY and CDR2 SVGAGI. Unmatched junction bases numbered 3, after V lost 2 bases and J lost 4 bases. CDR3 amino acids: CASSYRTSAYNEQFF. CDR3 nucleotide sequence: TGTGCCAGCAGTTACCGGACTAGCGCGTACAATGAGCAGTTCTTC.

The genes are TRBV3-1 (or the pseudogene TRBV3-2) and TRBJ2-3, with 13 nucleotides matching TRBD2. The CDR3 extends over 18 amino acids. Germline loops: CDR1 LGHDT, CDR2 YNNKEL (reference sequence). The junction had 6 bases not matched to a gene; V was cut back by 2 bases and J by 1 base. The CDR3 is CASSQPLLAGGRTDTQYF. For the CDR3, the DNA is TGTGCCAGCAGCCAACCGTTACTAGCGGGAGGGCGCACAGATACGCAGTATTTT.

The gene calls are TRBV28 and TRBJ2-3, with TRBD1 as a possible D gene (5 bases). The CDR3 totals 16 residues. Germline V CDR1 and CDR2: MDHEN, SYDVKM. Deletions cut 5 bases from V and 3 bases from J, with 18 bases between. This CDR3 is CASSPPPQGGTDTQYF. The CDR3 coding sequence is TGTGCCAGCAGTCCCCCCCCGCAGGGTGGGACAGATACGCAGTATTTT.

The sample holds one count of this clone. The genes are TRBV2 and TRBJ1-2; tentative D call: TRBD1 (6 bases). Germline V gives CDR1 SNHLY, CDR2 FYNNEI. The CDR3 consists of 13 residues. V gave up 4 bases and J gave up 2 bases, with 8 bases separating them. For the CDR3, the DNA is TGTGCCAGCAGTGTAACAGGGAACTATGGCTACACCTTC. Translated: CASSVTGNYGYTF. The variable domain in full, completed from reference TRBV2 and TRBJ1-2, reads EPEVTQTPSHQVTQMGQEVILRCVPISNHLYFYWYRQILGQKVEFLVSFYNNEISEKSEIFDDQFSVERPDGSNFTLKIRSTKLEDSAMYFCASSVTGNYGYTFGSGTRLTVV.

J is TRBJ2-2 and V is TRBV2, with 11 bases matching TRBD1. This CDR3 is 14 amino acids long. The trim removed 6 bases at V and 6 bases at J, leaving 3 bases unmatched. Germline CDR1 reads SNHLY; CDR2 reads FYNNEI. CDR3 residues: CASSRDRGAGELFF. The CDR3 coding sequence is TGTGCCAGCAGCCGGGACAGGGGGGCCGGGGAGCTGTTTTTT.

The chain combines TRBV5-1 with TRBJ2-1; 13 bases match TRBD2. V gave up 0 bases and J gave up 5 bases; unmatched junction bases: 5. This CDR3 has 17 residues. Germline assignment: CDR1 SGHRS and CDR2 YFSETQ. The CDR3 is CASSLVVGLAGDNEQFF. The CDR3 region has the DNA TGCGCCAGCAGCTTGGTAGTCGGACTAGCGGGAGACAATGAGCAGTTCTTC.

The chain links TRBV5-4 to TRBJ1-2; D is ambiguous. The V gene lost 4 bases and the J gene lost 0 bases, with 10 bases spanning the gap. CDR3 length: 14 amino acids. Germline-derived CDR1 and CDR2 are SGHNT and YYREEE (reference sequence). The CDR3 sequence: CASSPPGTNYGYTF. Written as DNA, the CDR3 is TGTGCCAGCAGCCCCCCGGGAACTAACTATGGCTACACCTTC.

Here the CDR3 reads CASSPPADSYEQYF. The CDR3 DNA reads TGTGCCAGCTCACCACCGGCGGATTCCTACGAGCAGTACTTC. V and J are TRBV18 and TRBJ2-7; unclear D gene. The CDR3 is 14 amino acids. The V end lost 0 bases, the J end lost 1 base, and 7 bases lay between the germline ends. Germline V gives CDR1 KGHSH, CDR2 LQKENI.

The table lists this clone with many counts. The V and J genes are TRBV5-1 and TRBJ1-1; D unclear. The CDR3 runs to 14 residues. Looked up from germline, CDR1 is SGHRS and CDR2 is YFSETQ. V lost 4 bases to trimming and J lost 4 bases, with 14 bases between them. The CDR3 nucleotides are TGCGCCAGCAGCCCGGGAGATAGAACCACTGAAGCTTTCTTT. It is translated as CASSPGDRTTEAFF.